The source of this T cell receptor beta chain is a study of cytomegalovirus exposure and HLA in healthy donors (dated by TCRdb to 2016 to 2017). About the study as a whole: According to a later analysis, one platform produced both the 100 to 150 validation repertoires and the 700 or so repertoires of the first cohort. The study was designed to test whether signatures of past pathogen exposure could be identified by cataloging public T cell receptors. In addition to the first cohort of 650 to 750 subjects, a separate validation cohort of approximately 120 different subjects was used. High-throughput TCR immunosequencing, statistical association of individual TCRs with disease status, and machine learning were combined to predict cytomegalovirus infection status.

Summary of the overall study and its limitations: Most TCR sequences were observed very rarely across donors, whereas some public TCRs were present in many individuals. The authors suggested that the approach could potentially be extended to other disease states and immunological phenotypes. The study gave a list of some 150 TCR beta chains associated with cytomegalovirus. Cytomegalovirus status was reported to be diagnosed by the classifier with high specificity and sensitivity in both the original and validation cohorts. A few of the identified cytomegalovirus-associated TCR beta chains were confirmed in vitro to be specific for cytomegalovirus antigens. A later analysis had no HLA typing for the validation cohort, so co-occurrence there was scored across all 130 or so repertoires. In a later analysis, TCRs clustered in the first cohort were found to also tend to co-occur in the roughly 120 validation repertoires, with 85% to 95% of cluster scores above 0.

The donors belonged to the validation cohort of over a hundred subjects, which was separate from the approximately 610-subject first cohort. Turning to this clone: There is no known antigen for this receptor. There are no base qualities to consult, and no much larger clone falls within one base.

Per the germline V gene, MNHNS is the CDR1 and SASEGT is the CDR2. The CDR3 spans 14 residues, from the cysteine through the phenylalanine. This entry keeps only the CDR3 DNA: 42 bases, framed from base 1. Germline trimming amounts to 4 bases on V and 5 bases on J, with 6 as the count of junction bases outside the gene matches. Libraries were made using the immunoSEQ multiplex PCR assay. Per the authors' processing: A statistical classification framework was built for diagnosing cytomegalovirus status from the catalog of TCR beta chain sequences. Imported from immuneACCESS, the table was reduced by TCRdb to in-frame sequences with V and J called. These copies leave out some clones; in studies compared against another copy, an unresolved V gene accounts for under half, and the cause of the remainder is not known. Clone size and V and J calls were adopted from that table, with D and trimming inferred from the DNA. The table for this sample lists 260,000 or so clones; 85% to 90% of them were counted only once. The top ten constitute roughly 2.5% of the sample.

Material for sequencing was PBMCs. Recombination linked TRBV6-1 to TRBJ1-1; TRBD1 fits 8 bases in the junction. The TCR comes from a man between 18 and 35 years old in good health and CMV-seronegative. This receptor carries the CDR3 CASSGPGGWTEAFF. The nucleotide sequence reads TGTGCCAGCAGTGGTCCAGGGGGCTGGACTGAAGCTTTCTTT.